This T cell receptor (beta chain) originates from a study of beta chain features in type 1 diabetes listed by TCRdb under 2018. A note on the overall study: Mean age, gender distribution, total cell number and subset yield did not differ between patients and healthy donors. A total of 100 million to 110 million sorted cells were examined across all samples, and a strong correlation was observed between cell number per subset and RNA yield. In the study, recently diagnosed type 1 diabetes patients and matched healthy donors were compared on the TCRB repertoires of their sorted circulating CD4+ T cell subsets. Whereas all 30 or so donors provided naive and central memory subsets, regulatory and stem cell-like memory subsets were isolated from just 8 patients and roughly 8 healthy donors.

Study-level results and caveats: Naive, central memory and regulatory TCRB repertoires appeared to be more similar among patients than among healthy donors. Patients with type 1 diabetes made fewer insertions and deleted more nucleotides at VDJ recombination sites, implying thymic rearrangement abnormalities. Because the HLA sub-analyses included only small numbers of individuals, any influence of HLA type on TCRB rearrangement was left unresolved. Because cDNA was sequenced instead of genomic DNA, highly expressing activated cells could be over-represented, though the groups showed no difference in activation or CD3 levels. In all four CD4+ subsets, TCRB CDR3 length was moderately but significantly shorter in type 1 diabetes patients. PCR may preferentially amplify shorter templates, but because patient and control samples were amplified and corrected together, any resulting skew would affect both groups equally.

The entire isolated RNA was reverse transcribed using the High Capacity cDNA Reverse Transcription Kit, and thus expressed TCRB transcripts were sequenced. Deep immunoSEQ sequencing was performed on naive, central memory and regulatory T cell samples, with an average of about 3.57 million total reads per sample. Sorted cells were lysed in RLT buffer, and RNA was extracted using DNase-treated RNeasy Micro or Mini kits according to cell number. Each cell subset was processed separately to prevent cross-contamination, with patient and healthy donor samples processed together. TCRB sequences were amplified from cDNA with the immunoSEQ multiplex PCR, producing 87-bp fragments spanning the CDR3 region. Sequencing of the amplicons was performed on the Illumina HiSeq platform. Regarding the original processing steps: PCR bias was computationally corrected using synthetic template baselines, reads within Hamming distance 2 were collapsed, and singletons that could not be merged were discarded. Reads were aligned against IMGT to assign V, D and J genes, CDR3 length and insertions or deletions at six rearrangement sites. Within each subset, clonotype counts were normalized to sorted cell number, and only after that were true diversity and Gini coefficients computed with the tcR R package. Repertoire sharing was quantified using the overlap coefficient calculated on TCRB nucleotide sequences. TCRdb limited this immuneACCESS table to in-frame rearrangements with V and J called. A share of clones is missing; checked studies link under half to unresolved V genes, and the rest is unexplained. V and J calls and clone size are as listed in that table; D and trimming were resolved from the DNA. The sample data list about 340,000 clones, and 6.5% to 10% of these were observed just once. Less than 0.45% of the sample is in the top ten clones.

Each donor gave one peripheral blood draw, roughly 110 mL on average, collected into heparinised tubes. A BD FACSAria II and a panel including CD45RO, CCR7, CD25, CD127, CD95 and CD27 were used to sort naive, central memory, regulatory and stem cell-like memory CD4+ T cells. Purity was above 95% for every sorted population. PBMCs were separated immediately by Lymphoprep density gradient centrifugation and were stained directly, without being cultured. Samples were stained and sorted in pairs, with one healthy donor and one patient per experiment, so that batch effects were minimized. This clone was seen a handful of times. No cognate antigen has been identified for it. No base-level quality is on record; no much larger clone is a single base apart. V sheds 1 base and J sheds 7 bases, leaving 7 bases between their ends. CDR1 KGHSH and CDR2 LQKENI were looked up in the germline V gene. From the cysteine through the phenylalanine, the CDR3 covers 13 amino acids. Here the CDR3 DNA is all that survives: 39 bases in frame from base 1.

The chain is assembled from TRBV18 and TRBJ2-2; the best D guess is TRBD2, with 5 bases matching. The sequence was collected from a woman in her late teens or twenties in good health. The sequenced sample was central memory CD4+ T cells from blood. The CDR3 sequence is CASSPRENGELFF. In nucleotide form, the sequence is TGTGCCAGCTCACCACGGGAGAACGGGGAGCTGTTTTTT. The full variable domain, with segments outside the CDR3 supplied by the reference TRBV18 and TRBJ2-2 proteins, appears as NAGVMQNPRHLVRRRGQEARLRCSPMKGHSHVYWYRQLPEEGLKFMVYLQKENIIDESGMPKERFSAEFPKEGPSILRIQQVVRGDSAAYFCASSPRENGELFFGEGSRLTVL.